The rows below give T cell receptor beta chains drawn from one sample of a study of blood T cell repertoires in COVID-19. Some clones are missing from TCRdb's copy, which holds only in-frame ones; the method was immunoSEQ multiplex PCR. The sample yields about 440,000 clones, approximately 90% seen once. Input material: peripheral blood. The receptors originated from a woman between 50 and 59 years old with COVID-19, enrolled during active disease. CDR3s include the opening cysteine and the closing phenylalanine or tryptophan. A D gene is named only where the DNA matches it firmly.

>-|TRBV9|TRBJ2-2
TGTGCCAGCAGCGTAGATCTCACCGGGGAGCTGTTTTTT
CASSVDLTGELFF
>TRBD2|TRBV11-2|TRBJ2-3
TGTGCCAGCAGCGGGGGCCCACTAGCGGGGACCACAGATACGCAGTATTTT
CASSGGPLAGTTDTQYF
>-|TRBV11-2|TRBJ1-6
TGTGCCAGCAGCGTAGGCGCCGGAGATTCACCCCTCCACTTT
CASSVGAGDSPLHF
>-|TRBV9|TRBJ1-3
TGTGCCAGCAGTAAAAACTCTAGGGGGGGGTCTGGAAACACCATATATTTT
CASSKNSRGGSGNTIYF
>-|TRBV24-1|TRBJ2-2
TGTGCCATTGGACAGACGAACACCGGGGAGCTGTTTTTT
CAIGQTNTGELFF
>-|TRBV6-1|TRBJ2-7
TGTGCCAGCAGTGAAATGTGGGCTTCCTACGAGCAGTACTTC
CASSEMWASYEQYF
>-|TRBV13|TRBJ2-4
TGTGCCAGCAGCTCCCCAGGGTTAGCCAAAAACATTCAGTACTTC
CASSSPGLAKNIQYF
>TRBD2|TRBV2|TRBJ2-2
TGTGCCAGCAGTGAATGGCTAGCGGGGGGTTCGAACACCGGGGAGCTGTTTTTT
CASSEWLAGGSNTGELFF
>TRBD1|TRBV28|TRBJ1-1
TGTGCCAGCAGGGAGACAGGGGCCATGAACACTGAAGCTTTCTTT
CASRETGAMNTEAFF
>TRBD2|TRBV9|TRBJ2-1
TGTGCCAGCAGCGTCCTAGCGGGGGTCTCCTACAATGAGCAGTTCTTC
CASSVLAGVSYNEQFF